One and the same sample provided the 27 T cell receptor beta chains below, sequenced in a study of vaccination effects on CD4 cells after COVID-19. Some clones are missing from TCRdb's copy, which holds only in-frame ones; the method was immunoSEQ multiplex PCR. The sample consists of about 66,000 clones, about 80% of them appearing once. Their recognized antigens are unknown. Antigen-specific CD4+ T cell clonotypes were called by their expansion after viral peptide-pool culture in ViraFEST. At the end of about 9 days of culture, CD4+ T cells were isolated. Each participant was administered two doses of either the BNT162b2 or the mRNA-1273 vaccine. The sequences come from CD4+ T cells from PBMCs cultured with HCoV-OC43 spike peptides, collected after COVID-19 vaccination. Subset reported: HCoV-OC43 spike overlapping peptide pool stimulation. These receptors all come from a human donor who received a COVID-19 vaccine.

V usage is TRBV4-1 and J usage is TRBJ1-1, with TRBD1 as a possible D gene (5 bases). CDR1 is MGHRA, CDR2 YSYEKL, per germline. With 0 bases removed from V and 5 bases from J, the gap between germline ends came to 10 bases. The CDR3 extends over 14 amino acids. The CDR3 loop reads CASSQDEGRTEAFF. The CDR3 DNA reads as TGCGCCAGCAGCCAAGATGAGGGGCGGACTGAAGCTTTCTTT.

The rearrangement uses TRBV3-1 (or the pseudogene TRBV3-2) and TRBJ1-6; possibly TRBD1 for D (6 bases). Germline CDR1 and CDR2: LGHDT and YNNKEL (reference sequence). The V end lost 0 bases, the J end lost 7 bases, and 10 bases lay between the germline ends. The CDR3 extends over 15 amino acids. The CDR3 nucleotides read TGTGCCAGCAGCCAAGAGGAGAGGGGGAATTCACCCCTCCACTTT. Translation gives CASSQEERGNSPLHF.

In DNA form, the CDR3 reads TGTGCCAGCAGCTTACGAGCTAGCGGGGGAGAGACCCAGTACTTC. This translates into CASSLRASGGETQYF. This chain links TRBV7-6 with TRBJ2-5; TRBD2 agrees at 10 bases. The CDR3 extends over 15 amino acids. Germline V gives CDR1 SGHVS, CDR2 FNYEAQ. V lost 2 bases to trimming and J lost 4 bases; unmatched junction nucleotides: 4.

This clone has a handful of counts. The J gene is TRBJ1-6, the V gene TRBV19; a possible D gene is TRBD1 (5 bases). Deletions cut 2 bases from V and 7 bases from J, with 12 bases between. This CDR3 has 15 residues. Germline assignment: CDR1 LNHDA and CDR2 SQIVND (reference sequence). CDR3 coding DNA: TGTGCCAGTAGTATAACGGGGCAGGGCAATTCACCCCTCCACTTT. Protein sequence: CASSITGQGNSPLHF.

The chain joins TRBV2 to TRBJ1-5, with TRBD1 identical over 7 bases. In germline, CDR1 is SNHLY, CDR2 FYNNEI. The CDR3 length is 13 residues. V lost 10 bases, J lost 4 bases, and 7 bases stayed unmatched. The CDR3 nucleotides are TGTGCCACCTCGGGACAGACAAATCAGCCCCAGCATTTT. Translated, it gives CATSGQTNQPQHF.

The V call is TRBV2, the J call TRBJ1-5, with D possibly TRBD1 on 5 matching bases. Looked up from germline, CDR1 is SNHLY and CDR2 is FYNNEI. The CDR3 has 15 amino acids. V shed 3 bases and J shed 7 bases, with 16 bases lying between them. The CDR3 DNA reads TGTGCCAGCAGTGATAGGCAGGCCTCAGGGCAGCCCCAGCATTTT. This sequence encodes CASSDRQASGQPQHF.

The chain combines TRBV18 with TRBJ1-6, with 11 nucleotides matching TRBD1. The CDR3 length is 14 residues. V was pared by 6 bases and J by 8 bases, with 3 bases of the junction left unmatched. In germline, CDR1 is KGHSH, CDR2 LQKENI. In nucleotides, the CDR3 is TGTGCCAGCTCCCCGGGACAGGGGGATTCACCCCTCCACTTT. It translates to CASSPGQGDSPLHF.

The V call is TRBV7-2, the J call TRBJ1-4; D is uncertain. Trimming stripped 2 bases from V and 6 bases from J, with 1 base between. The germline CDR1 and CDR2 sequences are SGHTA and FQGNSA. The CDR3 loop spans 11 amino acids. Here the CDR3 DNA reads TGTGCCAGCAGCTTACATGAAAAACTGTTTTTT. This encodes CASSLHEKLFF.

The chain's CDR3 is CASSWMNSPLHF. The CDR3 DNA reads TGTGCCAGCAGTTGGATGAATTCACCCCTCCACTTT. This chain links TRBV6-5 with TRBJ1-6; D call uncertain. CDR1 MNHEY and CDR2 SVGAGI come from the germline V gene. The CDR3 consists of 12 residues. With 4 bases removed from V and 7 bases from J, the gap between germline ends came to 5 bases.

With regard to this clone: The same CDR3 is also encoded by other DNA sequences in this sample. The J gene is TRBJ1-4, the V gene TRBV28; D ambiguous. Trimming took 2 bases from V and 5 from J, leaving 3 bases between them. The V gene's germline CDR1 is MDHEN and CDR2 SYDVKM. The CDR3 is 12 amino acids. CDR3 residues: CASSLRNEKLFF. The CDR3, as DNA: TGTGCCAGCAGTTTAAGAAATGAAAAACTGTTTTTT.

The rearrangement joins TRBV5-1 to TRBJ2-3; TRBD2 agrees at 16 bases. CDR3 size: 16 residues. Germline CDR1 is SGHRS and CDR2 is YFSETQ. V was clipped by 5 bases and J by 6 bases; unmatched bases: 6. The CDR3 sequence: CASSIGTSGGADTQYF. The CDR3 DNA reads as TGCGCCAGCAGTATCGGGACTAGCGGGGGGGCCGATACGCAGTATTTT.

The V call is TRBV5-1, the J call TRBJ2-6, with a possible D match to TRBD2 (6 bases). Trimming pared 7 bases from V and 2 bases from J, leaving 19 bases between. Germline-derived CDR1 and CDR2 are SGHRS and YFSETQ. The CDR3 runs 17 residues. CDR3 sequence: CASGTLDQRAGANVLTF. The CDR3 DNA reads as TGCGCCAGCGGTACCCTAGATCAGCGGGCTGGGGCCAACGTCCTGACTTTC.

J is TRBJ2-2 and V is TRBV4-2; 8 bases align to TRBD2. Trimming at V came to 0 bases and at J to 2 bases, leaving 2 bases not matched to a gene. Per the germline V gene, CDR1 is LGHNA and CDR2 is YNFKEQ. This CDR3 is 16 amino acids long. Here the CDR3 reads CASSQETSGNTGELFF. The CDR3 DNA sequence: TGTGCCAGCAGCCAAGAAACTAGCGGCAACACCGGGGAGCTGTTTTTT.

This clone has just a few counts. The chain is built from TRBV11-2 and TRBJ1-3; D is uncertain. V shed 0 bases and J shed 4 bases, with 10 bases lying between them. Per the germline V gene, CDR1 is SGHAT and CDR2 is FQNNGV. The CDR3 has 15 amino acids. This chain's CDR3 is CASSLDKVSGNTIYF. CDR3 nucleotide sequence: TGTGCCAGCAGCTTAGATAAGGTGTCGGGAAACACCATATATTTT. Full variable domain (rest looked up from reference TRBV11-2 and TRBJ1-3): EAGVAQSPRYKIIEKRQSVAFWCNPISGHATLYWYQQILGQGPKLLIQFQNNGVVDDSQLPKDRFSAERLKGVDSTLKIQPAKLEDSAVYLCASSLDKVSGNTIYFGEGSWLTVV.

This chain uses TRBV28 with TRBJ1-4, with 7 bases fitting TRBD1. Germline CDR1 MDHEN, CDR2 SYDVKM. V was clipped by 6 bases and J by 6 bases; unmatched bases: 7. This CDR3 has 14 amino acids. The CDR3 here is CASSSGTVDEKLFF. CDR3 nucleotide sequence: TGTGCCAGCAGCTCCGGGACAGTCGATGAAAAACTGTTTTTT. The whole variable domain, remainder taken from reference TRBV28 and TRBJ1-4, is DVKVTQSSRYLVKRTGEKVFLECVQDMDHENMFWYRQDPGLGLRLIYFSYDVKMKEKGDIPEGYSVSREKKERFSLILESASTNQTSMYLCASSSGTVDEKLFFGSGTQLSVL.

J is TRBJ2-7 and V is TRBV10-2; the match to TRBD1 covers 7 bases. Losses at the gene ends were 3 bases for V and 2 bases for J; bases not matched to a gene: 4. The CDR3 runs 14 residues. Germline V gene data show CDR1 as WSHSY and CDR2 as SAAADI. In DNA, the CDR3 is TGCGCCAGCAGTGACAGGGGGACGACCTACGAGCAGTACGTC. Protein: CASSDRGTTYEQYV.

The chain recombines TRBV6-6 with TRBJ1-5; D is unresolved. Germline lookup yields CDR1 MNHNY and CDR2 SVGAGI (reference sequence). The CDR3 has 15 amino acids. V was cut by 5 bases and J by 2 bases, with 13 bases left in between. CDR3 DNA sequence: TGTGCCAGCAGTGGCCGGGCGTGGGGCAATCAGCCCCAGCATTTT. Translated, it gives CASSGRAWGNQPQHF.

The chain joins TRBV18 to TRBJ2-3; TRBD2 might be the D (6 bases). The CDR3 length is 16 residues. Germline V lookup: CDR1 KGHSH, CDR2 LQKENI. Trimming left V 3 bases short and J 0 bases short, with 13 bases between. The CDR3 sequence: CASSPLRDRSTDTQYF. The CDR3 DNA follows: TGTGCCAGCTCACCGTTGCGGGACCGAAGCACAGATACGCAGTATTTT.

This chain uses TRBV6-6 with TRBJ1-2; D possibly corresponds to TRBD1 (6 bases). Germline loops: CDR1 MNHNY, CDR2 SVGAGI (reference sequence). V was clipped by 4 bases and J by 3 bases, with 9 bases between them. There are 13 residues in the CDR3. CDR3: CASSSDRYYGYTF. CDR3 bases: TGTGCCAGCAGTTCGGACAGATACTATGGCTACACCTTC.

The chain is built from TRBV7-3 and TRBJ2-1; 7 bases agree with TRBD2. The CDR3 is made up of 14 amino acids. The germline gives CDR1 SGHTA, CDR2 FQGTGA. With V trimmed by 1 base and J by 15 bases, 12 bases remained unmatched. The CDR3 region has the DNA TGTGCCAGCAGCTTAATGGTGTTAGGCGGGGGTTGGTTCTTC. Protein sequence: CASSLMVLGGGWFF.

The chain recombines TRBV7-8 with TRBJ1-5; 7 nucleotides align to TRBD1. The CDR3 sequence is 18 residues long. After removal of 8 bases from V and 0 bases from J, the junction contained 16 bases not matched to a gene. Germline V lookup: CDR1 SGHVS, CDR2 FQNEAQ. CDR3 bases: TGTGCCAGCTCCTCAGCCGGGACAGCGGGTAATAGCAATCAGCCCCAGCATTTT. Translating it yields CASSSAGTAGNSNQPQHF.

V is TRBV19 and J is TRBJ1-5; the D gene is possibly TRBD1 (6 bases). CDR3 size: 15 residues. V gave up 7 bases and J gave up 7 bases, with 20 bases separating them. Germline V gene lookup returns CDR1 LNHDA and CDR2 SQIVND (reference sequence). CDR3 sequence: CASIQGRVFDQPQHF. CDR3 nucleotide sequence: TGTGCCAGTATCCAGGGGCGCGTATTCGACCAGCCCCAGCATTTT. The full variable domain, with the rest looked up from reference TRBV19 and TRBJ1-5, is DGGITQSPKYLFRKEGQNVTLSCEQNLNHDAMYWYRQDPGQGLRLIYYSQIVNDFQKGDIAEGYSVSREKKESFPLTVTSAQKNPTAFYLCASIQGRVFDQPQHFGDGTRLSIL.

This chain connects TRBV5-6 to TRBJ1-5; 9 bases are a match to TRBD1. Germline-derived CDR1 and CDR2 are SGHDT and YYEEEE. This CDR3 is built from 15 residues. V shed 3 bases and J 6 bases; nucleotides not matched to a gene: 7. CDR3 DNA sequence: TGTGCCAGCAGCTCAATGACAGGGGGGAGTCAGCCCCAGCATTTT. This translates into CASSSMTGGSQPQHF.

The chain has TRBV6-2 or TRBV6-3 and TRBJ1-2, with D perhaps TRBD1 (5 bases). Trimming took off 0 bases at V and 8 bases at J, with 16 bases between the two ends. The CDR3 extends over 15 amino acids. Germline V gene data show CDR1 as MNHEY and CDR2 as SVGEGT. DNA of the CDR3: TGTGCCAGCAGTTACTCGATTGTGGCAGGGCACGGCTACACCTTC. Encoded protein: CASSYSIVAGHGYTF.

This chain joins TRBV19 and TRBJ1-2; TRBD1 matches 8 bases. The CDR3 is 15 residues long. Germline CDR1 is LNHDA and CDR2 is SQIVND (reference sequence). The J segment lost 2 bases and the V segment lost 4 bases, leaving 6 bases of the junction unmatched. DNA for the CDR3: TGTGCCAGTAGTAGAATCACAGGGGGGAACTATGGCTACACCTTC. Protein product: CASSRITGGNYGYTF. Variable domain in full (rest from reference TRBV19 and TRBJ1-2): DGGITQSPKYLFRKEGQNVTLSCEQNLNHDAMYWYRQDPGQGLRLIYYSQIVNDFQKGDIAEGYSVSREKKESFPLTVTSAQKNPTAFYLCASSRITGGNYGYTFGSGTRLTVV.

This clone appeared a single time. The V and J genes are TRBV19 and TRBJ2-5; TRBD1 or TRBD2 may be the D gene (5 bases each). The germline gives CDR1 LNHDA, CDR2 SQIVND (reference sequence). With 8 bases removed from V and 5 bases from J, the gap between germline ends came to 15 bases. The CDR3 contains 13 residues. In DNA form, the CDR3 reads TGTGCCAGTGGAAGAGGGGTGGACGAGACCCAGTACTTC. Its protein product is CASGRGVDETQYF. Full variable domain (rest looked up from reference TRBV19 and TRBJ2-5): DGGITQSPKYLFRKEGQNVTLSCEQNLNHDAMYWYRQDPGQGLRLIYYSQIVNDFQKGDIAEGYSVSREKKESFPLTVTSAQKNPTAFYLCASGRGVDETQYFGPGTRLLVL.

V is TRBV10-3 and J is TRBJ2-7; tentative D call: TRBD1 (5 bases). V gave up 2 bases and J gave up 1 base, with 6 bases separating them. Germline V CDR1 and CDR2: ENHRY, SYGVKD. CDR3 length: 13 amino acids. CDR3 residues: CAISEGASYEQYV. The CDR3 region has the DNA TGTGCCATCAGTGAGGGGGCGTCCTACGAGCAGTACGTC.